Listed below are T cell receptor beta chains from one sample, sequenced in a study of T cell repertoires and HLA-DP antigens. TCRdb keeps only in-frame clones here, not all; method: immunoSEQ multiplex PCR. The sample lists about 110,000 clones, about 91% occurring once. These receptors are not linked to any known antigen. Sequences were obtained from CD4+ T cells from PBMCs. The source of these receptors is a young woman in good health and CMV-seronegative. Each CDR3 is given with its conserved first and last residue. The order of the fields is V gene, D gene, clone size, J gene, CDR3 DNA, CDR3 protein. The D gene is left open where the match is weak. Rows may omit the clone size; those that give it use once, few, many or a size class.

TRBV30	NA	NA	TRBJ1-5	TGTGCCTGGAGGCCAGAGCTTAATCAGCCCCAGCATTTT	CAWRPELNQPQHF
TRBV28	NA	NA	TRBJ1-3	TGTGCCAGCTGGGGAGGGAAAGACTCTGGAAACACCATATATTTT	CASWGGKDSGNTIYF
TRBV12-2	NA	NA	TRBJ1-1	TGTGCAAGTCGCTTACGAAATCGCGGGGGGGCGTTAAACACTGAAGCTTTCTTT	CASRLRNRGGALNTEAFF
TRBV11-1	NA	NA	TRBJ2-5	TGTGCCAGCAGCTTAGGTCCCCAAGAGACCCAGTACTTC	CASSLGPQETQYF
TRBV2	TRBD1	NA	TRBJ1-6	TGTGCCAGCCGGACAGGGAGCTCCTATAATTCACCCCTCCACTTT	CASRTGSSYNSPLHF
TRBV5-1	TRBD1	NA	TRBJ2-2	TGCGCCAGCAGCTGGGGGACAGGGTCGAACACCGGGGAGCTGTTTTTT	CASSWGTGSNTGELFF
TRBV5-1	TRBD2	NA	TRBJ2-5	TGCGCCAGCAGCTTGGGTTTCGCACTAGCGGGGCAAGAGACCCAGTACTTC	CASSLGFALAGQETQYF
TRBV5-4	TRBD2	NA	TRBJ2-3	TGTGCCAGCAGCTTGGGGTTAGCGGGGGGTGGCACAGATACGCAGTATTTT	CASSLGLAGGGTDTQYF
TRBV5-4	NA	NA	TRBJ1-2	TGTGCCAGCAGCCCCTCAAGGACAGCCCATGGCTACACCTTC	CASSPSRTAHGYTF
TRBV5-4	NA	NA	TRBJ1-1	TGTGCCAGCAGCCCGCAGTACCAAATAAGGAACACTGAAGCTTTCTTT	CASSPQYQIRNTEAFF
TRBV5-1	NA	NA	TRBJ2-3	TGCGCCAGCAGCTTGTCCGGACTCCCCGGGGATACGCAGTATTTT	CASSLSGLPGDTQYF
TRBV28	NA	NA	TRBJ2-2	TGTGCCAGCAGTTTATATCTAGGACGAACCGGGGAGCTGTTTTTT	CASSLYLGRTGELFF
TRBV6-1	TRBD1	NA	TRBJ1-1	TGTGCCAGTAGGACAGGCCTGAACACTGAAGCTTTCTTT	CASRTGLNTEAFF
TRBV28	NA	NA	TRBJ2-1	TGTGCCAGCAGGGGACGGTATGAGCAGTTCTTC	CASRGRYEQFF
TRBV4-1	NA	NA	TRBJ1-5	TGCGCCAGCAGCCAATTACAGGGCTATAGCAATCAGCCCCAGCATTTT	CASSQLQGYSNQPQHF
TRBV6-1	NA	NA	TRBJ2-1	TGTGCCAGCAGGGGAAATGAGCAGTTCTTC	CASRGNEQFF
TRBV27	NA	NA	TRBJ2-1	TGTGCCAGCAGTTTATCGCAGGGCAGGGAGCAGTTCTTC	CASSLSQGREQFF
TRBV5-1	TRBD1	NA	TRBJ1-5	TGCGCCAGCAGCGCTGGGAGGGCAGGGGGAGTGTTAAGCAATCAGCCCCAGCATTTT	CASSAGRAGGVLSNQPQHF
TRBV18	NA	NA	TRBJ1-5	TGTGCCAGCTCACCATCCGGCAATCAGCCCCAGCATTTT	CASSPSGNQPQHF
TRBV11-2	TRBD1	NA	TRBJ2-5	TGTGCCAGCAGCTTAGGCATCACAGGGGCGCTAGAGACCCAGTACTTC	CASSLGITGALETQYF
TRBV2	NA	NA	TRBJ2-7	TGTGCCAGCAGAGGGTCCGGACACGAGCAGTACTTC	CASRGSGHEQYF
TRBV18	NA	NA	TRBJ1-6	TGTGCCAGCTCACCAGAGGGGGAAAGTTCACCCCTCCACTTT	CASSPEGESSPLHF
TRBV18	TRBD2	NA	TRBJ2-2	TGTGCCAGCTCACCACCGCGGGGGGCGGTCACCGGGGAGCTGTTTTTT	CASSPPRGAVTGELFF
TRBV18	TRBD1	NA	TRBJ1-2	TGTGCCAGCTCACCACTCGACAGGGGAAATGGCTACACCTTC	CASSPLDRGNGYTF
TRBV28	NA	NA	TRBJ1-1	TGTGCCAGCAGTTTCCACCGGGACTGGAACACTGAAGCTTTCTTT	CASSFHRDWNTEAFF
TRBV5-1	NA	NA	TRBJ1-2	TGCGCCAGCAGCTTCGGCAGTAACTATGGCTACACCTTC	CASSFGSNYGYTF
TRBV7-6	TRBD2	NA	TRBJ2-7	TGTGCCAGCAGCTTTGAGCGGGGGGCCTACGAGCAGTACTTC	CASSFERGAYEQYF
TRBV7-8	TRBD1	NA	TRBJ2-1	TGTGCCAGCAGCTTAGGACAGGGATTCGATGAGCAGTTCTTC	CASSLGQGFDEQFF
TRBV5-1	NA	NA	TRBJ2-1	TGCGCCAGCAGCCAGACCGGGACACTTGGTGAACAGTTCTTC	CASSQTGTLGEQFF
TRBV4-2	NA	once	TRBJ1-6	TGTGCCAGCAGCCCTCTAAGCCAGGATAATCCACCCCTCCACTTT	CASSPLSQDNPPLHF
TRBV7-9	NA	NA	TRBJ1-1	TGTGCCAGCAGCCAGAGGAACACTGAAGCTTTCTTT	CASSQRNTEAFF
TRBV14	NA	NA	TRBJ2-5	TGTGCCAGCAGTCAGCTCAGGGACCAAGAGACCCAGTACTTC	CASSQLRDQETQYF
TRBV25-1	NA	NA	TRBJ1-1	TGTGCCAGCAGTGAATCTCGGGGGGGGAACACTGAAGCTTTCTTT	CASSESRGGNTEAFF
TRBV5-1	NA	NA	TRBJ2-3	TGCGCCAGCAGCTTGGGTGTTGATACGCAGTATTTT	CASSLGVDTQYF
TRBV10-3	NA	NA	TRBJ2-2	TGTGCCATCAGGAACGCCGGGGAGCTGTTTTTT	CAIRNAGELFF
TRBV27	NA	NA	TRBJ1-1	TGTGCCAGCTCTGGACAGCTGAACACTGAAGCTTTCTTT	CASSGQLNTEAFF
TRBV10-3	NA	once	TRBJ1-1	TGTGCCATCAGTGGGGCCCCCAGAGGAGCCACTGAAGCTTTCTTT	CAISGAPRGATEAFF
TRBV7-2	NA	NA	TRBJ2-5	TGTGCCAGCAGCTTGGGGCTAGGGGAGACCCAGTACTTC	CASSLGLGETQYF
TRBV5-1	TRBD2	NA	TRBJ2-5	TGCGCCAGCAGTCGAAGCGGGGGACGGGAGACCCAGTACTTC	CASSRSGGRETQYF
TRBV13	TRBD2	NA	TRBJ2-3	TGTGCCAGCAGCTTAGTCCTAGCGGGGGGCCCTCCACAGTATTTT	CASSLVLAGGPPQYF
TRBV7-6	NA	once	TRBJ2-3	TGTGCCAGCAGCTTAAACAGGGGGGGATCCTTTCCGTATTTT	CASSLNRGGSFPYF
TRBV11-3	NA	NA	TRBJ1-1	TGTGCCAGCAGCGCAGGGGTGAACACTGAAGCTTTCTTT	CASSAGVNTEAFF